This T cell receptor (beta chain) was found in a study of cytomegalovirus exposure and HLA in healthy donors. Study-level findings and limits: What was likely a sequencing artifact was a cluster of highly shared sequence variants.

Germline CDR1 LNHNV, CDR2 YYDKDF (reference sequence). The CDR3 has 14 residues. V was clipped by 5 bases and J by 2 bases, with 12 bases between them. The PCR used 60 Vbeta and 13 Jbeta primers. Methods used by the authors: A later analysis tallied 65 million to 85 million unique TCR beta chains, approximately 10 million of them shared. Method: immunoSEQ multiplex PCR; TCRdb's copy keeps in-frame clones and lacks some. V, J and clone size were drawn from that table, and D and trimming were deduced from the DNA. The table records 150,000 to 160,000 clones, around 84% of them present only once. As concerns this clone: Its antigen is as yet unknown.

Sequencing was carried out using PBMCs. The receptor was isolated from a woman between 35 and 50 years old in good health and CMV-seropositive. The chain is built from TRBV15 and TRBJ1-2, with D possibly being TRBD1 (6 bases). This CDR3 is CATSPGHGNYGYTF. The CDR3 coding sequence is TGTGCCACCAGCCCGGGACACGGCAACTATGGCTACACCTTC.